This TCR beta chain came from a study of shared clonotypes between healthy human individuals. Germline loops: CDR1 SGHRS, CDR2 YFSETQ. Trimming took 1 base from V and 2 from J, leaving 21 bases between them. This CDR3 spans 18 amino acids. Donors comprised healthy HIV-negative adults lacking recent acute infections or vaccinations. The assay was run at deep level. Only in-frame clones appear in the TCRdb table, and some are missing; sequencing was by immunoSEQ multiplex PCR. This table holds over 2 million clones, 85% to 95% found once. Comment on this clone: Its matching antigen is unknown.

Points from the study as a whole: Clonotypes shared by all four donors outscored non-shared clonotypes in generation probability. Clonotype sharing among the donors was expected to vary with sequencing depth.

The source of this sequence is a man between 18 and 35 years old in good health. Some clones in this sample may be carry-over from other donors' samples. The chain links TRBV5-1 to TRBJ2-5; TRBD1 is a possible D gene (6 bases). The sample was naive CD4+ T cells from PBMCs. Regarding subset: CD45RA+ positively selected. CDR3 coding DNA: TGCGCCAGCAGCTTGTCGACTTTATTCCGGGACAATCAAGAGACCCAGTACTTC. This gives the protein CASSLSTLFRDNQETQYF.